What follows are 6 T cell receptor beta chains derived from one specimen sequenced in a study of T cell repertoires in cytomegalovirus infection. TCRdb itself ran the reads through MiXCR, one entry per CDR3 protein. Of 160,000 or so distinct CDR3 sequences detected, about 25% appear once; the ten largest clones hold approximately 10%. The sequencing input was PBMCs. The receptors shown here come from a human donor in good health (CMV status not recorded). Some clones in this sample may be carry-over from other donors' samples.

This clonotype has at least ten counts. This CDR3 reads CASSFSAATNEKLFF. CDR3 sequence (DNA): TGTGCCAGCAGCTTCTCAGCCGCAACTAATGAAAAACTGTTTTTT. The chain links TRBV7-2 to TRBJ1-4, with unresolved D. The CDR3 runs to 15 residues. From germline, CDR1 is SGHTA and CDR2 FQGNSA. V lost 3 bases and J lost 0, with 8 bases in between.

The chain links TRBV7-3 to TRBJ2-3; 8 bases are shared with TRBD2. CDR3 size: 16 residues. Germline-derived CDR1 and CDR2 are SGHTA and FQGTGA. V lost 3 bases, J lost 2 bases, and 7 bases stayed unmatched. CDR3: CASSLMAGGTTDTQYF. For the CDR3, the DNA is TGTGCCAGCAGCTTGATGGCGGGGGGTACCACAGATACGCAGTATTTT.

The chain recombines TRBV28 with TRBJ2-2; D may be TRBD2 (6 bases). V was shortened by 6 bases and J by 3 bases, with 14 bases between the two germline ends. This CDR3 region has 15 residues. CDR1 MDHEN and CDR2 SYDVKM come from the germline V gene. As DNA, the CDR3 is TGTGCCAGCAGCCTAAGTTGGGGGGACACCGGGGAGCTGTTTTTT. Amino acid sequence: CASSLSWGDTGELFF.

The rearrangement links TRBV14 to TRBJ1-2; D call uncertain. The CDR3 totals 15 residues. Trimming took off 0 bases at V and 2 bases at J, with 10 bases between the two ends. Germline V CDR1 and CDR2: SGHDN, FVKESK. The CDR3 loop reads CASSQEKGRNYGYTF. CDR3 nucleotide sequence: TGTGCCAGCAGCCAAGAAAAGGGCCGGAACTATGGCTACACCTTC.

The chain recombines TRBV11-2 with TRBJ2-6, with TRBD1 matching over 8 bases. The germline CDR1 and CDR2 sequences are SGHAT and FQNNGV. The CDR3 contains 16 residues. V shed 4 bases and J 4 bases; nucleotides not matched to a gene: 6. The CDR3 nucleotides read TGTGCCAGCAGCTCCTACAGGGGGGTAGGGGCCAACGTCCTGACTTTC. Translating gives CASSSYRGVGANVLTF.

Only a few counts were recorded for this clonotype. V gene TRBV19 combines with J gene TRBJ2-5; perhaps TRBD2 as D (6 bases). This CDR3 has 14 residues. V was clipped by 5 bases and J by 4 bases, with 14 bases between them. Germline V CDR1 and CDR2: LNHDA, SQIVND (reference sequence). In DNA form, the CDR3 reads TGTGCCAGTAGTCAACCGGGACTCGTAGAGACCCAGTACTTC. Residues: CASSQPGLVETQYF.